Following are 14 T cell receptor beta chains from one sample sequenced in a study of control samples from healthy donors and cancer patients. Here immunoSEQ multiplex PCR was the method, and the copy in TCRdb shows in-frame clones only, minus some. The sample contains more than 95,000 clones, around 87% of which appear only once. Sequencing was carried out using blood. Receptors originate from a man aged 55 to 69 in good health.

This clone was counted only a few times. The chain combines TRBV4-2 with TRBJ2-1; D is ambiguous. CDR3 size: 14 residues. Germline V CDR1 and CDR2: LGHNA, YNFKEQ. Deletions cut 1 base from V and 3 bases from J, with 7 bases between. The CDR3 DNA follows: TGTGCCAGCAGCCAAGCCGAGTTCTACAATGAGCAGTTCTTC. Protein sequence: CASSQAEFYNEQFF.

This chain connects TRBV11-2 to TRBJ1-4; D not certain. The ends were cut back, 0 bases at V and 7 bases at J, with 9 bases in the middle. Germline values: CDR1 SGHAT, CDR2 FQNNGV. This CDR3 has 14 amino acids. The CDR3 bases are TGTGCCAGCAGCTTAGAACCCGCTGGTGAAAAACTGTTTTTT. This gives the protein CASSLEPAGEKLFF.

This rearrangement joins TRBV27 to TRBJ1-3; possibly TRBD1 for D (5 bases). CDR1 MNHEY and CDR2 SMNVEV come from the germline V gene (reference sequence). CDR3 size: 15 residues. Trimming cost V 5 bases and J 0 bases, with 11 bases left between them. In DNA, the CDR3 is TGTGCCAGCAGTGCAGGGACCTACTCTGGAAACACCATATATTTT. It yields the protein CASSAGTYSGNTIYF.

This chain's CDR3 is CASLSDRETSGYTF. The CDR3 region has the DNA TGTGCCAGTCTTTCGGACAGGGAGACAAGTGGCTACACCTTC. The chain uses TRBV19 and TRBJ1-2; the match to TRBD1 covers 8 bases. With 8 bases clipped from V and 7 bases from J, the junction kept 12 bases outside the gene matches. This CDR3 region has 14 residues. The germline gives CDR1 LNHDA, CDR2 SQIVND (reference sequence).

The count of this clone is one. The chain carries TRBV6-2 or TRBV6-3 and TRBJ1-2, with no clear D. Germline CDR1 and CDR2: MNHEY and SVGEGT. CDR3 length: 11 amino acids. The V end was cut by 2 bases, the J end by 2 bases, with 0 bases between. Here the CDR3 reads CASSYNYGYTF. CDR3 coding DNA: TGTGCCAGCAGTTACAACTATGGCTACACCTTC.

V usage is TRBV18 and J usage is TRBJ2-6; maybe TRBD2 (5 bases). The CDR3 has 15 residues. Looked up from germline, CDR1 is KGHSH and CDR2 is LQKENI. V shed 6 bases and J shed 2 bases, with 11 bases lying between them. The CDR3 spells CASSRSGAGANVLTF. The CDR3 DNA reads as TGTGCCAGCTCCCGCTCCGGGGCTGGGGCCAACGTCCTGACTTTC.

This sequence joins TRBV2 and TRBJ1-1; D ambiguous. The V gene lost 5 bases and the J gene lost 10 bases, with 17 bases spanning the gap. The CDR3 totals 13 residues. Germline V gene lookup returns CDR1 SNHLY and CDR2 FYNNEI. The CDR3 DNA sequence: TGTGCCAGCAGTTTCGCTCACGGTTTAGGAGCTTTCTTT. It encodes CASSFAHGLGAFF.

This clone was seen a single time. V is TRBV29-1 and J is TRBJ1-1; a possible D gene is TRBD1 (5 bases). From germline, CDR1 is SQVTM and CDR2 ANQGSEA. Trimming shortened V by 6 bases and J by 2 bases, and 16 bases separated the two germline ends. CDR3 length equals 14 residues. CDR3 nucleotide sequence: TGCAGCGTCCTTCCAGGAGACAGAAACACTGAAGCTTTCTTT. Protein sequence: CSVLPGDRNTEAFF. The complete variable domain, with remaining parts taken from reference TRBV29-1 and TRBJ1-1, reads SAVISQKPSRDICQRGTSLTIQCQVDSQVTMMFWYRQQPGQSLTLIATANQGSEATYESGFVIDKFPISRPNLTFSTLTVSNMSPEDSSIYLCSVLPGDRNTEAFFGQGTRLTVV.

The genes are TRBV9 and TRBJ2-2, with 9 positions matching TRBD1. V lost 4 bases, J lost 11 bases, and 12 bases stayed unmatched. The CDR3 length is 15 residues. From germline, CDR1 is SGDLS and CDR2 YYNGEE. The CDR3 DNA sequence: TGTGCCAGCAGCTCCACAGGGGGCGCGGGTATAGAGCTGTTTTTT. Translated, it gives CASSSTGGAGIELFF. The entire variable domain, with the rest obtained from reference TRBV9 and TRBJ2-2, is as follows: DSGVTQTPKHLITATGQRVTLRCSPRSGDLSVYWYQQSLDQGLQFLIQYYNGEERAKGNILERFSAQQFPDLHSELNLSSLELGDSALYFCASSSTGGAGIELFFGEGSRLTVL.

The chain has TRBV7-9 and TRBJ1-1; 9 bases fit TRBD1. V lost 3 bases and J lost 1; bases outside the gene matches: 9. CDR3 length: 17 amino acids. Looked up from germline, CDR1 is SEHNR and CDR2 is FQNEAQ (reference sequence). CDR3 in amino acids: CASSFNRGQAANTEAFF. For the CDR3, the DNA is TGTGCCAGCAGCTTCAACAGGGGGCAAGCGGCGAACACTGAAGCTTTCTTT.

The chain recombines TRBV7-9 with TRBJ1-5, with D perhaps TRBD1 (5 bases). CDR3 length: 15 amino acids. Germline V gene data show CDR1 as SEHNR and CDR2 as FQNEAQ (reference sequence). V dropped 0 bases and J dropped 4 bases, with 10 bases sitting between them. CDR3 coding DNA: TGTGCCAGCAGCTTAGCAGGGGCTGGGAATCAGCCCCAGCATTTT. Protein: CASSLAGAGNQPQHF.

The CDR3 protein is CASSRQGRDTEAFF. CDR3 sequence (DNA): TGTGCCAGCAGTCGACAGGGAAGGGACACTGAAGCTTTCTTT. The V gene is TRBV6-6, the J gene TRBJ1-1, with 7 bases fitting TRBD1. The CDR3 sequence is 14 residues long. V lost 5 bases to trimming and J lost 3 bases; unmatched junction nucleotides: 6. The germline gives CDR1 MNHNY, CDR2 SVGAGI (reference sequence).

The rearrangement links TRBV7-9 to TRBJ1-1; D gene uncertain. The V end was cut by 7 bases, the J end by 0 bases, with 15 bases between. The CDR3 is 15 residues long. CDR1 SEHNR and CDR2 FQNEAQ come from the germline V gene (reference sequence). The CDR3 sequence: CASKTKERLNTEAFF. The CDR3 DNA reads as TGTGCCAGCAAAACCAAGGAAAGATTGAACACTGAAGCTTTCTTT. Complete variable domain (other parts from reference TRBV7-9 and TRBJ1-1): DTGVSQNPRHKITKRGQNVTFRCDPISEHNRLYWYRQTLGQGPEFLTYFQNEAQLEKSRLLSDRFSAERPKGSFSTLEIQRTEQGDSAMYLCASKTKERLNTEAFFGQGTRLTVV.

In nucleotides, the CDR3 is TGTGCCAGTAATTTACAGGGGCTCAATTCACCCCTCCACTTT. It is translated as CASNLQGLNSPLHF. This rearrangement joins TRBV19 to TRBJ1-6, with TRBD1 matching 7 bases. The CDR3 sequence is 14 residues long. Germline CDR1 is LNHDA and CDR2 is SQIVND (reference sequence). V dropped 7 bases and J dropped 7; count of bases not matched to a gene: 7.